Detailed here is one TCR beta chain. Its cognate antigen is unknown. The sample has other DNA sequences that encode this CDR3 too. The entirety of the isolated RNA underwent reverse transcription, so expressed TCRB transcripts were sequenced. The study sequenced naive, central memory and regulatory T cell samples to an average of roughly 4 million reads. The assay was immunoSEQ multiplex PCR, and TCRdb's table has in-frame clones only and misses some. The sample records about 370,000 clones, around a tenth being singletons. The data derive from a study of beta chain features in type 1 diabetes. About the study: Regarding age, gender and cell yields, patients proved similar to healthy donors. Study-level results: Significant though moderate, a shortening of TCRB CDR3s appeared in all four CD4+ subsets of Type 1 diabetes patients. The study found fewer insertions and more deletions at VDJ junctions in type 1 diabetes patients.

Losses at the gene ends were 0 bases for V and 0 bases for J; bases not matched to a gene: 2. The CDR3 extends over 16 amino acids. CDR1 is SGHRS and CDR2 is YFSETQ in the germline V gene. This TCR was sampled from a man aged 30-40 years with type 1 diabetes. This chain joins TRBV5-1 and TRBJ2-3; 9 bases align to TRBD2. Material for sequencing was central memory CD4+ T cells from blood. The DNA for the CDR3 is TGCGCCAGCAGCTTGGGACTAGCGGAGAGCACAGATACGCAGTATTTT. This sequence encodes CASSLGLAESTDTQYF.